A selection of T cell receptor beta chains follows, all from one sample in a study of blood T cells in healthy people across ages. From the 5' RACE reads, TCRdb called clonotypes with MiXCR, one entry per CDR3 protein. The profile shows about 800,000 distinct CDR3 sequences, 20% to 25% of them singletons. The sample was also linked to a second study, of T cells of mothers and their children.

Sequencing was performed on blood. Source of these receptors: a boy aged 5-17 years in good health. The CDR3 runs from the conserved cysteine through the conserved F or W. D genes are given only for firm matches. Size is omitted from some rows. Given values are once, few, many or a class for expanded clones.

>-|TRBJ2-2|TRBV20-1|-
TGCAGTGCTCCCGTCAGGGATACCGGGGAGCTGTTTTTT
CSAPVRDTGELFF
>TRBD2|TRBJ2-5|TRBV20-1|-
TGCAGTGCTCCTTCTCCCCCGGGACTAGCGGGAGAGTACCAAGAGACCCAGTACTTC
CSAPSPPGLAGEYQETQYF
>-|TRBJ2-4|TRBV15|few
TGTGCCACCAGCAGAGATCTGAGAGAGGAGCAGTACTTC
CATSRDLREEQYF
>-|TRBJ1-1|TRBV5-5|few
TGTGCCAGCAGCACGCCGGGCCGAGTCACTGAAGCTTTCTTT
CASSTPGRVTEAFF
>-|TRBJ2-7|TRBV6-6|once
TGTGCCAGCGGAGGCTCCCGGGACGGAGCCTACGAGCAGTACTTC
CASGGSRDGAYEQYF
>TRBD2|TRBJ2-5|TRBV20-1|-
TGCAGTGCAAATAGCGGGAGGGGGTACCAAGAGACCCAGTACTTC
CSANSGRGYQETQYF
>-|TRBJ2-3|TRBV20-1|-
TGCAGTGCTAGAGATTCCCCTACCATGGCTAGCTCAGATACGCAGTATTTT
CSARDSPTMASSDTQYF
>TRBD1|TRBJ2-5|TRBV28|many
TGTGCCAGCAGTACCCCCGGGACAGGGCTCCAAGAGACCCAGTACTTC
CASSTPGTGLQETQYF
>-|TRBJ1-3|TRBV3-1|-
TGTGCCAGCAGCCAAGTGAAGGGGTCAGGAAACACCATATATTTT
CASSQVKGSGNTIYF
>-|TRBJ2-7|TRBV28|many
TGTGCCAGCAGTCGCCAAGACATTTACGAGCAGTACTTC
CASSRQDIYEQYF
>TRBD2|TRBJ2-7|TRBV6-6|few
TGTGCCAGCAGTAGGGGTGTAGCGGGAGCTTACGAGCAGTACTTC
CASSRGVAGAYEQYF
>TRBD2|TRBJ2-1|TRBV15|-
TGTGCCACCAGCAGTTTACCCGGACTAGCGGGAAGAAATGAGCAGTTCTTC
CATSSLPGLAGRNEQFF
>-|TRBJ2-3|TRBV5-1|-
TGCGCCAGCAGCTTGGCCATAACAGGGATGGCAGATACGCAGTATTTT
CASSLAITGMADTQYF
>-|TRBJ2-1|TRBV6-5|-
TGTGCCAGCAGCGAGCGTCTACTTTATGAGGCTGAGCAGTTCTTC
CASSERLLYEAEQFF
>TRBD1|TRBJ1-3|TRBV10-3|few
TGTGCCATCAGTGAGGGGACAGGGGTGGTGAACACCATATATTTT
CAISEGTGVVNTIYF
>-|TRBJ2-2|TRBV6-2/TRBV6-3|-
TGTGCCAGCAGTTACTGGAGAGCCGGGGAGCTGTTTTTT
CASSYWRAGELFF